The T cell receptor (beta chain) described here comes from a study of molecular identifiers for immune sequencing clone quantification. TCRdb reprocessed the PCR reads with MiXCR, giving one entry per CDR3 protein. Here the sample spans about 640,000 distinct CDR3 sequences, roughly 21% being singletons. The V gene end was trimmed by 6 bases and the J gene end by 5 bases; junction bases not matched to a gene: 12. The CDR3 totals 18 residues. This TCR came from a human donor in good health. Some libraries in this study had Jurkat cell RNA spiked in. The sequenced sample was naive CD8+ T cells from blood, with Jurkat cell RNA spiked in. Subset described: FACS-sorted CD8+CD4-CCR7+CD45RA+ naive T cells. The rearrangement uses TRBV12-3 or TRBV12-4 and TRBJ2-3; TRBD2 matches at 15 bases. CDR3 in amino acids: CASSSIGLAGGYIDTQYF. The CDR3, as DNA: TGTGCCAGCAGCTCTATCGGACTAGCGGGAGGGTATATAGATACGCAGTATTTT.